These 29 T cell receptor beta chains were all obtained from the same sample, sequenced in a study of blood T cells in healthy people across ages (dated by TCRdb to the mid-2010s). Library generation was performed with 5' RACE. Sequencing was performed on an Illumina HiSeq 2500. A second roughly 6 to 12 cycle PCR used a sample-barcoded 5' primer and a J-beta primer mix. TCRdb applied fastp at Q25 and MiXCR to the public reads, then kept only in-frame beta chains. Each record represents a unique CDR3 protein, reported with the most common genes and DNA among its rows. Counted in this sample were some 560,000 distinct CDR3 sequences; roughly a quarter of them appeared once. The top ten constitute roughly 3.5% of the sample. These records were also assigned to another study, of T cells of mothers and their children.

Sample: blood. All receptors derive from a boy between 2 and 10 years old in good health.

J is TRBJ2-1 and V is TRBV12-3 or TRBV12-4; tentative D call: TRBD2 (5 bases). The CDR3 is 18 residues long. With 2 bases removed from V and 0 bases from J, the gap between germline ends came to 17 bases. CDR3 bases: TGTGCCAGCAGTTTAAGCGGACGGTCCACGAGCTCCTACAATGAGCAGTTCTTC. It yields the protein CASSLSGRSTSSYNEQFF.

The chain is built from TRBV3-1 and TRBJ1-1; D is undetermined. V dropped 0 bases and J dropped 4 bases, with 15 bases sitting between them. The CDR3 has 16 amino acids. Germline loops: CDR1 LGHDT, CDR2 YNNKEL (reference sequence). Here the CDR3 DNA reads TGTGCCAGCAGCCAAGATGTGATCTCAGAGAGCACTGAAGCTTTCTTT. This translates into CASSQDVISESTEAFF.

J is TRBJ2-7 and V is TRBV7-2, with TRBD1 matching 12 bases. CDR3 length equals 15 residues. The germline V gene encodes CDR1 SGHTA and CDR2 FQGNSA. After removal of 0 bases from V and 5 bases from J, the junction contained 2 bases not matched to a gene. The CDR3 here is CASSLAGQGAHEQYF. CDR3 sequence (DNA): TGTGCCAGCAGCTTAGCGGGACAGGGGGCACACGAGCAGTACTTC. The whole variable domain, remainder taken from reference TRBV7-2 and TRBJ2-7, is GAGVSQSPSNKVTEKGKDVELRCDPISGHTALYWYRQSLGQGLEFLIYFQGNSAPDKSGLPSDRFSAERTGGSVSTLTIQRTQQEDSAVYLCASSLAGQGAHEQYFGPGTRLTVT.

The V and J genes are TRBV5-1 and TRBJ2-2; 8 nucleotides align to TRBD2. Germline CDR1 reads SGHRS; CDR2 reads YFSETQ. The CDR3 sequence is 16 residues long. After removal of 5 bases from V and 1 base from J, the junction contained 7 bases not matched to a gene. The CDR3 loop is CASSKGLVLNTGELFF. In DNA form, the CDR3 reads TGCGCCAGCAGTAAGGGACTAGTCCTGAACACCGGGGAGCTGTTTTTT.

The chain recombines TRBV20-1 with TRBJ1-2; weak D call: TRBD1 (6 bases). This CDR3 is built from 15 residues. The V end lost 0 bases, the J end lost 7 bases, and 18 bases lay between the germline ends. Germline CDR1 and CDR2: DFQATT and SNEGSKA (reference sequence). CDR3 amino acids: CSARDPQQGRRGYTF. The CDR3 DNA sequence: TGCAGTGCTAGAGATCCCCAGCAGGGGAGACGTGGCTACACCTTC.

This clonotype was counted between two and nine times. The junction differs from germline at one of its ends, possibly a read error. The V gene is TRBV7-8, the J gene TRBJ2-1, with 11 bases identical to TRBD2. The DNA matches TRBJ2-5 better at its end, which makes the J call doubtful. The germline CDR1 and CDR2 sequences are SGHVS and FQNEAQ. This CDR3 spans 15 amino acids. The CDR3 DNA sequence: TGCGCCAGCAGCTTCCGTAGCGGGGGGGTAGAGACCCAGTACTTC. It translates to CASSFRSGGVETQYF.

This rearrangement joins TRBV20-1 to TRBJ2-7; D perhaps matches TRBD1 (5 bases). The length of the CDR3 is 14 residues. Germline V lookup: CDR1 DFQATT, CDR2 SNEGSKA (reference sequence). The V and J ends lost 0 bases and 2 bases respectively, with 11 bases between them. This CDR3 reads CSARDLGRTYEQYF. The DNA for the CDR3 is TGCAGTGCTAGAGATCTGGGGCGGACCTACGAGCAGTACTTC.

The table lists this clonotype with a few counts. Germline and junction disagree at one end, which may indicate a read error. This chain uses TRBV7-7 with TRBJ2-2; D gene uncertain. This CDR3 has 15 residues. Germline values: CDR1 SSHAT, CDR2 FNYEAQ (reference sequence). For the CDR3, the DNA is TGTGCTAGCAGCCCAGCGCCCGACGGGCCCGGGGAGCTGTTTTTT. This sequence encodes CASSPAPDGPGELFF.

In its sample, this clonotype was seen a few times. The chain combines TRBV12-3 or TRBV12-4 with TRBJ1-4, with D possibly matching TRBD1 (5 bases). The CDR3 runs 14 residues. The germline V and J ends were trimmed by 1 base and 11 bases, with 14 bases remaining between them. The DNA of the CDR3 is TGTGCCAGCAGTTTAGGGGTCAACCGGGGGAAACTGTTTTTT. Protein sequence: CASSLGVNRGKLFF.

This clonotype was detected only a few times. This chain connects TRBV3-1 to TRBJ2-5; 8 nucleotides match TRBD2. The CDR3 is made up of 14 amino acids. Per the germline V gene, CDR1 is LGHDT and CDR2 is YNNKEL (reference sequence). V shed 1 base and J 4 bases; nucleotides not matched to a gene: 2. CDR3 protein: CASSQVAGGETQYF. As DNA, the CDR3 is TGTGCCAGCAGCCAAGTCGCGGGAGGAGAGACCCAGTACTTC.

This chain joins TRBV6-1 and TRBJ2-4; TRBD1 aligns across 7 bases. Germline CDR1 and CDR2: MNHNS and SASEGT. The CDR3 loop spans 17 amino acids. The junction had 11 bases not matched to a gene; V was cut back by 3 bases and J by 3 bases. This CDR3 is CASSEGQIDYGKNIQYF. The DNA of the CDR3 is TGTGCCAGCAGTGAGGGACAGATCGACTATGGCAAAAACATTCAGTACTTC.

CDR3 nucleotides: TGTGCCAGCAGCTTAGACCTCCGGGAGGGGGGCACAGATACGCAGTATTTT. Translation gives CASSLDLREGGTDTQYF. The chain recombines TRBV7-9 with TRBJ2-3; 8 bases fit TRBD2. The junction had 7 bases not matched to a gene; V was cut back by 1 base and J by 1 base. This CDR3 is 17 amino acids long. CDR1 SEHNR and CDR2 FQNEAQ come from the germline V gene (reference sequence).

This clonotype has only a few counts. The chain carries TRBV13 and TRBJ2-2, with 14 bases lining up with TRBD2. CDR3 length: 21 residues. Germline trimming cut 2 bases from V and 3 bases from J; bases unmatched to any gene: 14. Germline V lookup: CDR1 PRHDT, CDR2 FYEKMQ (reference sequence). The CDR3 DNA reads as TGTGCCAGCAGCTTAACCGGGACTAGCGGGAGTGAGGTTCCGGACACCGGGGAGCTGTTTTTT. Amino acids: CASSLTGTSGSEVPDTGELFF. Variable domain in full (rest from reference TRBV13 and TRBJ2-2): AAGVIQSPRHLIKEKRETATLKCYPIPRHDTVYWYQQGPGQDPQFLISFYEKMQSDKGSIPDRFSAQQFSDYHSELNMSSLELGDSALYFCASSLTGTSGSEVPDTGELFFGEGSRLTVL.

This clonotype was detected only once. The chain recombines TRBV6-6 with TRBJ2-2; 8 bases are a match to TRBD2. Germline values: CDR1 MNHNY, CDR2 SVGAGI (reference sequence). The CDR3 is 15 amino acids. The V and J ends lost 6 bases and 5 bases, in that order; junction bases with no gene match: 8. CDR3 amino acids: CASRGAGDGTGELFF. The CDR3 nucleotides are TGTGCCAGCAGGGGAGCGGGAGATGGGACCGGGGAGCTGTTTTTT.

As for this clonotype: An end of the junction does not agree with germline; a read error may underlie this. The chain links TRBV29-1 to TRBJ2-1, with D possibly being TRBD1 or TRBD2 (5 bases each). CDR3 length: 15 amino acids. CDR1 is SQVTM, CDR2 ANQGSEA, per germline. The CDR3: CSVGGTIKGYNEQFF. The CDR3 DNA is TGCAGCGTTGGGGGGACCATAAAAGGCTACAATGAACAGTTCTTC.

The chain employs TRBV29-1 and TRBJ2-7; D might be TRBD1 (5 bases). This CDR3 is 13 amino acids long. From germline, CDR1 is SQVTM and CDR2 ANQGSEA. Trimming stripped 0 bases from V and 3 bases from J, with 9 bases between. CDR3 coding DNA: TGCAGCGTTGAAGAAGGGCAGGGCTACGAGCAGTACTTC. This gives the protein CSVEEGQGYEQYF.

V is TRBV29-1 and J is TRBJ1-1, with 7 bases fitting TRBD1. The CDR3 has 12 amino acids. J gave up 5 bases and V 5 bases, and 5 bases lay outside the gene matches. Per germline, CDR1 SQVTM and CDR2 ANQGSEA. CDR3 protein: CSVCEQGTEAFF. DNA of the CDR3: TGCAGCGTTTGCGAACAGGGGACTGAAGCTTTCTTT. Supplemented by reference TRBV29-1 and TRBJ1-1, the full variable domain reads SAVISQKPSRDICQRGTSLTIQCQVDSQVTMMFWYRQQPGQSLTLIATANQGSEATYESGFVIDKFPISRPNLTFSTLTVSNMSPEDSSIYLCSVCEQGTEAFFGQGTRLTVV.

This clonotype was seen only a few times. The J gene is TRBJ1-2, the V gene TRBV2; D gene unclear. V lost 7 bases and J lost 8, with 11 bases in between. The germline V gene has CDR1 SNHLY and CDR2 FYNNEI. This CDR3 region has 11 residues. CDR3 DNA sequence: TGTGCCAGCATTTATATGGAGGGCTACACCTTC. Protein product: CASIYMEGYTF.

The sample holds a few counts of this clonotype. Sequence at one end of the junction differs from germline and may be a read error. The V gene is TRBV7-7, the J gene TRBJ2-1; 8 bases align to TRBD2. The J call may not be correct, given that the DNA end is closer to TRBJ2-7. This CDR3 region has 15 residues. Germline CDR1 SSHAT, CDR2 FNYEAQ (reference sequence). The CDR3 sequence is CASSPGTSKGGEQYF. In nucleotides, the CDR3 is TGTGCTAGCAGCCCAGGGACTAGTAAGGGTGGCGAGCAGTACTTC.

This clonotype was observed many times. This sequence joins TRBV4-3 and TRBJ2-5; D remains ambiguous. TRBJ2-7 explains the end of the DNA better; the J call may be wrong. The CDR3 sequence is 13 residues long. Germline CDR1 is LGHNA and CDR2 is YSLEER. For the CDR3, the DNA is TGCGCCAGCAGCCAAGAGAGTTTCTACGAGCAGTACTTC. Translated: CASSQESFYEQYF.

CDR3 DNA: TGTGCCAGCAAGTTGCGGGGTCTATACAATGAGCAGTTCTTC. Its translation: CASKLRGLYNEQFF. The J gene is TRBJ2-1, the V gene TRBV27; maybe TRBD2 (6 bases). Looked up from germline, CDR1 is MNHEY and CDR2 is SMNVEV (reference sequence). The CDR3 is made up of 14 amino acids. Trimming pared 7 bases from V and 4 bases from J, leaving 14 bases between.

The table lists this clonotype with a count of one. This rearrangement joins TRBV2 to TRBJ2-5; 12 nucleotides align to TRBD1. The J call may be mistaken, given a closer DNA end match to TRBJ2-7. Looked up from germline, CDR1 is SNHLY and CDR2 is FYNNEI. This CDR3 spans 15 amino acids. The CDR3 DNA is TGTGCCAGCAGTGTGGGACAGGGGGCTAACTACGAGCAGTACTTC. This codes for CASSVGQGANYEQYF.

The chain joins TRBV14 to TRBJ1-2, with TRBD1 as a possible D gene (5 bases). V was pared by 0 bases and J by 6 bases, with 14 bases between. From germline, CDR1 is SGHDN and CDR2 FVKESK. The CDR3 spans 15 residues. Here the CDR3 DNA reads TGTGCCAGCAGCCAAGATATAAGGGGAGGCGATGGCTACACCTTC. Translating gives CASSQDIRGGDGYTF.

This clonotype has a handful of counts. This rearrangement joins TRBV4-1 to TRBJ1-2; D possibly corresponds to TRBD1 (5 bases). Trimming removed 3 bases at V and 0 bases at J, with 14 bases between. Germline V gene sequence: CDR1 MGHRA, CDR2 YSYEKL. The CDR3 covers 16 residues. CDR3 protein: CASSQLGTPANYGYTF. CDR3 bases: TGCGCCAGCAGCCAGCTTGGGACCCCGGCTAACTATGGCTACACCTTC.

The gene calls are TRBV7-2 and TRBJ2-1; D is tentatively TRBD1 or TRBD2 (5 bases each). Germline V gene sequence: CDR1 SGHTA, CDR2 FQGNSA. The CDR3 is made up of 15 amino acids. Trimming pared 4 bases from V and 2 bases from J, leaving 12 bases between. In DNA form, the CDR3 reads TGTGCCAGCAGCTGGGTCCAGGGAGCCTACAATGAGCAGTTCTTC. It codes for CASSWVQGAYNEQFF.

This clonotype was seen a few times. The chain combines TRBV6-2 or TRBV6-3 with TRBJ2-2; D might be TRBD2 (5 bases). Per the germline V gene, CDR1 is MNHEY and CDR2 is SVGEGT. V lost 11 bases and J 6 bases, leaving 16 bases between the germline ends. There are 13 residues in the CDR3. As DNA, the CDR3 is TGTGCCTGCGGTCTAGCCTCACCCGGGGAGCTGTTTTTT. Amino acid sequence: CACGLASPGELFF.

This clonotype was counted between two and nine times. The gene calls are TRBV10-2 and TRBJ1-3; 7 bases line up with TRBD1. CDR1 WSHSY and CDR2 SAAADI come from the germline V gene. The V and J ends lost 3 bases and 0 bases, in that order; junction bases with no gene match: 8. The CDR3 spans 17 residues. CDR3 residues: CASSDHPGTVSGNTIYF. CDR3 DNA sequence: TGCGCCAGCAGTGATCACCCAGGGACAGTCTCTGGAAACACCATATATTTT.

The J gene is TRBJ2-5, the V gene TRBV28, with 9 bases that match TRBD1. Gene TRBJ2-7 matches the end of the DNA better, so the J call may be wrong. Looked up from germline, CDR1 is MDHEN and CDR2 is SYDVKM. CDR3 size: 15 residues. The CDR3 DNA is TGTGCCAGCAGTAATACAGACAGGGGGACCTACGAGCAGTACTTC. Translating gives CASSNTDRGTYEQYF.

This clonotype appeared a few times. The rearrangement links TRBV7-2 to TRBJ2-5; TRBD1 matches at 7 bases. This CDR3 comprises 15 residues. The ends lost 1 base at V and 5 bases at J; junction bases unmatched: 7. Looked up from germline, CDR1 is SGHTA and CDR2 is FQGNSA. This CDR3 reads CASSLGNRGGETQYF. The CDR3 DNA reads as TGTGCCAGCAGCTTAGGAAACAGGGGTGGGGAGACCCAGTACTTC.